The TCR beta chain under discussion was sequenced for a study of blood T cell repertoires in COVID-19. Trimming removed 2 bases from V and 4 bases from J, with 12 bases in between. The CDR3 has 14 amino acids. Germline CDR1 and CDR2: SGHRS and YFSETQ. Recruitment covered about two dozen US areas and drew participants whose ages spanned roughly 18 to 100 years. Per the study methods: Reference gene primer amplification in the assay estimated nucleated cell counts. Some clones are missing from TCRdb's copy, which holds only in-frame ones; the method was immunoSEQ multiplex PCR. V, J and clone size derive from that table, while D and trimming were established from the DNA sequence. The sample includes about 330,000 clones, roughly nine tenths of them seen just once.

This chain uses TRBV5-1 with TRBJ2-5; D is unresolved. This receptor was obtained from a woman in her twenties or thirties who had recovered from COVID-19. The sequencing sample was made of PBMCs or T cells enriched from blood (not recorded which). The CDR3 reads CASSLGEEAETQYF. DNA of the CDR3: TGCGCCAGCAGCTTAGGTGAGGAAGCAGAGACCCAGTACTTC.